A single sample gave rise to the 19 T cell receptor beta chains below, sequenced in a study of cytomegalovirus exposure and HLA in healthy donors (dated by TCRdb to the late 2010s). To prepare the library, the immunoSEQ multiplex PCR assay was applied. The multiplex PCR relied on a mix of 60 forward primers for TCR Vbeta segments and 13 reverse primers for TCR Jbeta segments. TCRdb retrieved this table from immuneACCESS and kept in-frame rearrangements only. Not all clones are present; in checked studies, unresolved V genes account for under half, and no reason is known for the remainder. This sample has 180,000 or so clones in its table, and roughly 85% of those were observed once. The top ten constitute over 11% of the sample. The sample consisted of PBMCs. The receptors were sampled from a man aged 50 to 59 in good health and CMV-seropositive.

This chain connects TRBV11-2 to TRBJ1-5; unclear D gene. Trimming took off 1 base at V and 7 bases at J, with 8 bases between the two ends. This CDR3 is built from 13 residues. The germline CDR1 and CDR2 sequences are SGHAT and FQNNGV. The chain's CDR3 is CASSLGTWQPQHF. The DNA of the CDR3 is TGTGCCAGCAGCTTAGGGACTTGGCAGCCCCAGCATTTT.

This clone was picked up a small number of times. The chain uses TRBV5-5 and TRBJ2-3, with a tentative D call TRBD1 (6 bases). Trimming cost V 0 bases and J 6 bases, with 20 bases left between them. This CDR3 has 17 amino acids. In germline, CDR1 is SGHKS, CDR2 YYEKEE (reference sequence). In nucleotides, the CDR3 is TGTGCCAGCAGCTTGGAGGTGGCAGGGGTCGCATGGGATACGCAGTATTTT. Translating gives CASSLEVAGVAWDTQYF.

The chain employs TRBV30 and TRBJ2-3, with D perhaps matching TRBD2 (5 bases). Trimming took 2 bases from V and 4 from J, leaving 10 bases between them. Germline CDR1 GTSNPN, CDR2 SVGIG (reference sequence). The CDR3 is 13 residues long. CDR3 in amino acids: CAWSTGKSDTQYF. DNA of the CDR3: TGTGCCTGGAGTACCGGGAAATCAGATACGCAGTATTTT.

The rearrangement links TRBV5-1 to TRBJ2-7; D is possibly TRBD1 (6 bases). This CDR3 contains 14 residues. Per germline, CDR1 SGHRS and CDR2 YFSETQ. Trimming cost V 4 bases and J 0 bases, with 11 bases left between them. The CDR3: CASSPGDTSYEQYF. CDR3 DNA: TGCGCCAGCAGCCCCGGGGACACCTCCTACGAGCAGTACTTC.

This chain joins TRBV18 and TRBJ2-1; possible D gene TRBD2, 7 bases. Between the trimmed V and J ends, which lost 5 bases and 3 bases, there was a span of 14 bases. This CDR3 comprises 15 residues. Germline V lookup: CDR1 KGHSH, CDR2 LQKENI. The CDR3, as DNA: TGTGCCAGCTCAACGGGGCGGGGGCTCTACAATGAGCAGTTCTTC. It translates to CASSTGRGLYNEQFF.

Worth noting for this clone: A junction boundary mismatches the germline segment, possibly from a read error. DNA for the CDR3: TGTGCCAGCAGTTTATTCGGTAGCGATCAGCCCCAGCATTTT. It encodes CASSLFGSDQPQHF. V gene TRBV27 combines with J gene TRBJ1-5; unclear D gene. There are 14 residues in the CDR3. Germline V gives CDR1 MNHEY, CDR2 SMNVEV (reference sequence).

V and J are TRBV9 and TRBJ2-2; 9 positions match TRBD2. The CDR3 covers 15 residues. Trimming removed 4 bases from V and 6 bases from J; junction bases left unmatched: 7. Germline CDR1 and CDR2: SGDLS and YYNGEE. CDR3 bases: TGTGCCAGCAGCCCGGCTAGCGGGGAACCCGGGGAGCTGTTTTTT. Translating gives CASSPASGEPGELFF.

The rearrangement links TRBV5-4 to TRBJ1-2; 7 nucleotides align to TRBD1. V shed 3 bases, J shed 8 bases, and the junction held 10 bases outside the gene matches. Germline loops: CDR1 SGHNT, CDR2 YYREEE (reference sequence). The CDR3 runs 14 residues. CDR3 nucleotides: TGTGCCAGCAGCTCCCAAGGGACAGTGTACGGCTACACCTTC. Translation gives CASSSQGTVYGYTF. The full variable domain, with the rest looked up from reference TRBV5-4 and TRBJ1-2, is ETGVTQSPTHLIKTRGQQVTLRCSSQSGHNTVSWYQQALGQGPQFIFQYYREEENGRGNFPPRFSGLQFPNYSSELNVNALELDDSALYLCASSSQGTVYGYTFGSGTRLTVV.

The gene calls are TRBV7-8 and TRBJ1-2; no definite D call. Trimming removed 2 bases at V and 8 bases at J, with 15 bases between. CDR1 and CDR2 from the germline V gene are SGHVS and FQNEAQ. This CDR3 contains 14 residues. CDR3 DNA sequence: TGTGCCAGCAGCTTAAATCCCTCCCCGGGGGGCTACACCTTC. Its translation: CASSLNPSPGGYTF. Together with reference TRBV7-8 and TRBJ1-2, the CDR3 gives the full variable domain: GAGVSQSPRYKVAKRGQDVALRCDPISGHVSLFWYQQALGQGPEFLTYFQNEAQLDKSGLPSDRFFAERPEGSVSTLKIQRTQQEDSAVYLCASSLNPSPGGYTFGSGTRLTVV.

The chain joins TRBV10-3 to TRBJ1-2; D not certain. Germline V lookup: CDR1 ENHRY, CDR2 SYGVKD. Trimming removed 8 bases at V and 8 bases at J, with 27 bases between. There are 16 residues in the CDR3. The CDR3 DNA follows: TGTGCCATCCCCGTCGGAGGGCCGCCAGCGTTGGGGGGCTACACCTTC. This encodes CAIPVGGPPALGGYTF.

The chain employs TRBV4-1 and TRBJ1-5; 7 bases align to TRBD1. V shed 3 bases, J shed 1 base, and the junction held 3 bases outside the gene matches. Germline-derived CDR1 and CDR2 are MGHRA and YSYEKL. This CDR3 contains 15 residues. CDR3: CASSHGQASNQPQHF. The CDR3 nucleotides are TGCGCCAGCAGCCATGGACAGGCCAGCAATCAGCCCCAGCATTTT.

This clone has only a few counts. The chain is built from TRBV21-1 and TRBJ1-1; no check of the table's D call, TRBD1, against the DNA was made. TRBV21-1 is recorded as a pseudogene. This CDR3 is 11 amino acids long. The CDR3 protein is CASSRAFEAFF. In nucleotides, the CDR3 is TGTGCCAGCAGCAGGGCATTCGAAGCTTTCTTT.

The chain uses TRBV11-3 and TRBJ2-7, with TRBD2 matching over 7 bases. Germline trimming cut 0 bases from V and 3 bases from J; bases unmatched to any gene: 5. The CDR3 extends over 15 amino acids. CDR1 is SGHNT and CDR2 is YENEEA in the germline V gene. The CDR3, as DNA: TGTGCCAGCAGCTTAGAGGGGGGGAAAGGCTACGAGCAGTACTTC. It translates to CASSLEGGKGYEQYF.

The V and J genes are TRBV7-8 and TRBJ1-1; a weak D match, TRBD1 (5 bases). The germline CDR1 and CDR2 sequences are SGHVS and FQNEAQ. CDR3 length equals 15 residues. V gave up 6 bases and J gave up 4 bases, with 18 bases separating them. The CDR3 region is CASSPRGTPGTEAFF. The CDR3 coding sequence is TGTGCCAGCAGTCCGAGAGGGACTCCGGGCACTGAAGCTTTCTTT.

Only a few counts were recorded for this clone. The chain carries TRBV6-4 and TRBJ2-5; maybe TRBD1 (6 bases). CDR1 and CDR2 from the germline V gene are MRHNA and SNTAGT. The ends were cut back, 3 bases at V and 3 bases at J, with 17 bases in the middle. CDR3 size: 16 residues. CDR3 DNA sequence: TGTGCCAGCAGTGAGGGCATGACAGGCGGAGAAGAGACCCAGTACTTC. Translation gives CASSEGMTGGEETQYF.

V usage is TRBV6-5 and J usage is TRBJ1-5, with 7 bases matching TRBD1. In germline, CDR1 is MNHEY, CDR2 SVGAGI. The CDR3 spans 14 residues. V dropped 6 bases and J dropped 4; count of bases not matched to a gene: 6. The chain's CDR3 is CASSKRGLNQPQHF. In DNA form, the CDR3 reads TGTGCCAGCAGCAAAAGGGGGCTGAATCAGCCCCAGCATTTT.

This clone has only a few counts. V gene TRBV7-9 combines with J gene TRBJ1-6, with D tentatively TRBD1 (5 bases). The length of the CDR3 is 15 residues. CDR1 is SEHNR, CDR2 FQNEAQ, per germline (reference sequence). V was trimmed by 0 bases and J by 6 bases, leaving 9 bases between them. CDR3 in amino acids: CASSLAGGANSPLHF. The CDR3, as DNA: TGTGCCAGCAGCTTAGCGGGCGGGGCTAATTCACCCCTCCACTTT.

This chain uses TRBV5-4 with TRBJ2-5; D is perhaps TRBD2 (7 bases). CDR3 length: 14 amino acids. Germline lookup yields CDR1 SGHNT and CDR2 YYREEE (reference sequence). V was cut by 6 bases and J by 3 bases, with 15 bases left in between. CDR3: CASTPGGAKETQYF. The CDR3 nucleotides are TGTGCCAGCACCCCGGGGGGCGCGAAAGAGACCCAGTACTTC. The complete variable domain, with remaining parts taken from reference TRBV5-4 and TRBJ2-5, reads ETGVTQSPTHLIKTRGQQVTLRCSSQSGHNTVSWYQQALGQGPQFIFQYYREEENGRGNFPPRFSGLQFPNYSSELNVNALELDDSALYLCASTPGGAKETQYFGPGTRLLVL.

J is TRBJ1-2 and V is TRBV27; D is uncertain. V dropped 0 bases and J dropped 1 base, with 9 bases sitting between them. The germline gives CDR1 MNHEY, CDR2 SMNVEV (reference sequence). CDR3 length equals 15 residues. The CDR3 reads CASSLSGHVNYGYTF. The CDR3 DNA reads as TGTGCCAGCAGTTTATCTGGGCACGTTAACTATGGCTACACCTTC.